This TCR beta chain was sequenced during a study of cytomegalovirus exposure and HLA in healthy donors. Study results and limitations: Researchers reported in a later analysis that a missense DCLRE1C variant was tied to TCR beta V- and J-gene trimming.

In the case of this clone: Its antigen is as yet unknown.

60 Vbeta and 13 Jbeta primers were used in PCR. The repertoire was sequenced with immunoSEQ multiplex PCR; TCRdb's copy has only in-frame clones and lacks some. The table has 140,000 to 150,000 clones, roughly three quarters seen once. V shed 1 base and J shed 6 bases, with 6 bases lying between them. Germline CDR1 MDHEN, CDR2 SYDVKM. The length of the CDR3 is 13 residues. Sequenced: PBMCs. This receptor was taken from a female donor in good health and CMV-seronegative. The chain recombines TRBV28 with TRBJ2-2, with no clear D. DNA for the CDR3: TGTGCCAGCAGTTTATTTCGGTCCGGGGAGCTGTTTTTT. It encodes CASSLFRSGELFF.